Shown below are 28 T cell receptor beta chains from a single sample sequenced in a study of blood T cell repertoires in COVID-19. Here immunoSEQ multiplex PCR was the method, and the copy in TCRdb shows in-frame clones only, minus some. The table lists a few hundred thousand clones, more than 80% of them singletons. Sequencing was performed on PBMCs or T cells enriched from blood (not recorded which). Source of these receptors: a man aged 35 to 55 who had recovered from COVID-19.

This rearrangement joins TRBV19 to TRBJ2-1; D not resolved. Germline V gives CDR1 LNHDA, CDR2 SQIVND (reference sequence). The CDR3 is 13 amino acids. The V gene lost 2 bases and the J gene lost 6 bases, with 8 bases spanning the gap. The CDR3 DNA follows: TGTGCCAGTAGTATAATTTCTGTCAATGAGCAGTTCTTC. It yields the protein CASSIISVNEQFF. The full variable domain, its missing parts supplied by reference TRBV19 and TRBJ2-1, is DGGITQSPKYLFRKEGQNVTLSCEQNLNHDAMYWYRQDPGQGLRLIYYSQIVNDFQKGDIAEGYSVSREKKESFPLTVTSAQKNPTAFYLCASSIISVNEQFFGPGTRLTVL.

This chain links TRBV28 with TRBJ1-1; TRBD1 matches at 8 bases. The J segment lost 1 base and the V segment lost 3 bases, leaving 7 bases of the junction unmatched. This CDR3 is built from 16 residues. CDR1 and CDR2 (germline): MDHEN, SYDVKM. In DNA, the CDR3 is TGTGCCAGCAGTTTTCTTCTAGACAGGGGGAACACTGAAGCTTTCTTT. The encoded protein is CASSFLLDRGNTEAFF.

The chain joins TRBV30 to TRBJ2-1; tentatively, D is TRBD1 (8 bases). The CDR3 length is 14 residues. V shed 0 bases and J shed 8 bases, with 14 bases lying between them. Germline lookup yields CDR1 GTSNPN and CDR2 SVGIG (reference sequence). This chain's CDR3 is CAWSVQGGTHEQFF. The CDR3 bases are TGTGCCTGGAGTGTACAGGGGGGGACCCATGAGCAGTTCTTC.

A remark on this clone: The sample has other DNA sequences that encode this CDR3 too. The chain is built from TRBV15 and TRBJ1-1, with D unclear. V lost 5 bases and J 0 bases, leaving 7 bases between the germline ends. Germline CDR1 reads LNHNV; CDR2 reads YYDKDF (reference sequence). The CDR3 covers 13 residues. The CDR3, as DNA: TGTGCCACCAGCGGGAGAATGAACACTGAAGCTTTCTTT. Its protein product is CATSGRMNTEAFF.

This rearrangement joins TRBV19 to TRBJ1-2; D not resolved. This CDR3 comprises 14 residues. The V gene lost 0 bases and the J gene lost 4 bases, with 9 bases spanning the gap. The germline gives CDR1 LNHDA, CDR2 SQIVND (reference sequence). CDR3 amino acids: CASSIDATGYGYTF. In DNA form, the CDR3 reads TGTGCCAGTAGTATAGATGCCACCGGCTATGGCTACACCTTC.

J is TRBJ2-6 and V is TRBV24-1; 7 bases are a match to TRBD1. Trimming took 4 bases from V and 4 from J; bases not matched to a gene: 15. This CDR3 comprises 19 residues. From germline, CDR1 is KGHDR and CDR2 SFDVKD. The CDR3 nucleotides read TGTGCCACCAGTGAGGGCAGGGGGTCCTCTGAGGCAGGGGCCAACGTCCTGACTTTC. Translated, it gives CATSEGRGSSEAGANVLTF.

This rearrangement joins TRBV2 to TRBJ2-5, with TRBD1 matching 7 bases. This CDR3 contains 15 residues. Germline V CDR1 and CDR2: SNHLY, FYNNEI. V dropped 8 bases and J dropped 5; count of bases not matched to a gene: 14. The CDR3 DNA is TGTGCCAGCTTGCAAGTGGGGACAGAAGGGGAGACCCAGTACTTC. Protein: CASLQVGTEGETQYF. The full variable domain, with the rest looked up from reference TRBV2 and TRBJ2-5, is EPEVTQTPSHQVTQMGQEVILRCVPISNHLYFYWYRQILGQKVEFLVSFYNNEISEKSEIFDDQFSVERPDGSNFTLKIRSTKLEDSAMYFCASLQVGTEGETQYFGPGTRLLVL.

This clone was detected only a few times. The chain uses TRBV30 and TRBJ2-7; tentative D call: TRBD1 (5 bases). Looked up from germline, CDR1 is GTSNPN and CDR2 is SVGIG (reference sequence). This CDR3 contains 13 residues. V was shortened by 2 bases and J by 7 bases, with 15 bases between the two germline ends. Here the CDR3 DNA reads TGTGCCTGGAGTTTAGGGCAGGGTGAGGAGCAGTACTTC. Translation gives CAWSLGQGEEQYF.

The chain links TRBV20-1 to TRBJ2-5; D is ambiguous. Germline V gene lookup returns CDR1 DFQATT and CDR2 SNEGSKA (reference sequence). V lost 3 bases, J lost 0 bases, and 5 bases lay in between. The CDR3 totals 12 residues. The CDR3 region has the DNA TGCAGTGCTAGTTCAAACCAAGAGACCCAGTACTTC. This codes for CSASSNQETQYF.

This rearrangement joins TRBV5-1 to TRBJ2-7, with a tentative D call TRBD1 (6 bases). The CDR3 spans 14 residues. Trimming removed 4 bases at V and 1 base at J, with 12 bases between. Germline V gene data show CDR1 as SGHRS and CDR2 as YFSETQ. The CDR3 region is CASSRTVISYEQYF. The CDR3 DNA reads TGCGCCAGCAGCCGGACAGTAATTTCCTACGAGCAGTACTTC.

The chain employs TRBV30 and TRBJ1-5; D is unclear. This CDR3 spans 14 amino acids. Trimming removed 1 base from V and 7 bases from J, with 14 bases in between. Germline values: CDR1 GTSNPN, CDR2 SVGIG (reference sequence). In DNA form, the CDR3 reads TGTGCCTGGAGTGACGGGTTCGCTGGGCAGCCCCAGCATTTT. Amino acid sequence: CAWSDGFAGQPQHF.

This chain connects TRBV5-1 to TRBJ2-1, with a tentative D call TRBD2 (6 bases). V shed 2 bases and J shed 2 bases, with 11 bases lying between them. CDR3 length: 15 amino acids. Germline V gene sequence: CDR1 SGHRS, CDR2 YFSETQ. Written as DNA, the CDR3 is TGCGCCAGCAGCTTCGGGCGGGGACCCTACAATGAGCAGTTCTTC. This encodes CASSFGRGPYNEQFF.

This clone was seen only once. The J gene is TRBJ2-3, the V gene TRBV7-2; 13 nucleotides align to TRBD2. This CDR3 comprises 15 residues. CDR1 is SGHTA and CDR2 is FQGNSA in the germline V gene. Trimming took 5 bases from V and 5 from J; bases not matched to a gene: 4. CDR3 amino acids: CASSTSGGAGDTQYF. The CDR3 DNA sequence: TGTGCCAGCAGCACTAGCGGGGGGGCTGGAGATACGCAGTATTTT.

The chain links TRBV12-5 to TRBJ2-3, with D maybe TRBD1 (7 bases). The V and J ends lost 6 bases and 5 bases respectively, with 15 bases between them. Germline assignment: CDR1 LGHNT and CDR2 FRNRAP. The CDR3 extends over 14 amino acids. Here the CDR3 reads CASGSQGGRDTQYF. For the CDR3, the DNA is TGTGCTAGTGGCTCCCAGGGGGGCAGAGATACGCAGTATTTT. Supplemented by reference TRBV12-5 and TRBJ2-3, the full variable domain reads DARVTQTPRHKVTEMGQEVTMRCQPILGHNTVFWYRQTMMQGLELLAYFRNRAPLDDSGMPKDRFSAEMPDATLATLKIQPSEPRDSAVYFCASGSQGGRDTQYFGPGTRLTVL.

The V gene is TRBV5-8, the J gene TRBJ1-5, with D perhaps TRBD1 (6 bases). This CDR3 has 16 residues. V shed 5 bases and J shed 4 bases, with 19 bases lying between them. Per the germline V gene, CDR1 is SGHTS and CDR2 is YDEGEE. The CDR3 sequence: CASRVGGAQGNQPQHF. CDR3 sequence (DNA): TGTGCCAGCAGAGTCGGGGGGGCGCAGGGGAATCAGCCCCAGCATTTT. The whole variable domain, filled in from reference TRBV5-8 and TRBJ1-5, reads EAGVTQSPTHLIKTRGQQATLRCSPISGHTSVYWYQQALGLGLQFLLWYDEGEERNRGNFPPRFSGRQFPNYSSELNVNALELEDSALYLCASRVGGAQGNQPQHFGDGTRLSIL.

The rearrangement links TRBV20-1 to TRBJ2-7; 9 positions match TRBD2. The CDR3 runs to 16 residues. Losses at the gene ends were 3 bases for V and 3 bases for J; bases not matched to a gene: 12. Germline V gene sequence: CDR1 DFQATT, CDR2 SNEGSKA (reference sequence). CDR3 nucleotides: TGCAGTGCTAGTTCGGCTAGCGGGACCACATACTACGAGCAGTACTTC. Encoded protein: CSASSASGTTYYEQYF.

The chain employs TRBV29-1 and TRBJ2-7; the match to TRBD1 covers 11 bases. The V segment lost 6 bases and the J segment 0 bases; nucleotides outside the gene matches: 1. CDR3 length equals 13 residues. Germline V gives CDR1 SQVTM, CDR2 ANQGSEA. The CDR3 loop is CSVGQGVSYEQYF. Here the CDR3 DNA reads TGCAGCGTGGGACAGGGGGTCTCCTACGAGCAGTACTTC.

V gene TRBV5-4 combines with J gene TRBJ2-1; 8 nucleotides match TRBD2. The germline gives CDR1 SGHNT, CDR2 YYREEE (reference sequence). The CDR3 loop spans 16 amino acids. V lost 1 base and J lost 0; bases outside the gene matches: 3. The CDR3 coding sequence is TGTGCCAGCAGCTTGACGGGGGGGAGCTCCTACAATGAGCAGTTCTTC. This gives the protein CASSLTGGSSYNEQFF.

The chain carries TRBV9 and TRBJ1-1; the D gene is possibly TRBD1 (5 bases). V was shortened by 5 bases and J by 9 bases, with 17 bases between the two germline ends. The CDR3 has 13 amino acids. The germline V gene has CDR1 SGDLS and CDR2 YYNGEE. This CDR3 reads CASSPTGGQQAFF. In nucleotides, the CDR3 is TGTGCCAGCAGTCCTACAGGTGGGCAACAAGCTTTCTTT.

The chain recombines TRBV5-4 with TRBJ2-3, with 9 bases that match TRBD2. CDR3 length equals 16 residues. Germline V gene data show CDR1 as SGHNT and CDR2 as YYREEE (reference sequence). J lost 3 bases, V lost 4 bases, and 9 bases had no gene match. The CDR3 is CASSGGGAESTDTQYF. Written as DNA, the CDR3 is TGTGCCAGCAGCGGCGGGGGGGCCGAGTCGACAGATACGCAGTATTTT.

The rearrangement uses TRBV20-1 and TRBJ2-2, with D hard to call. The CDR3 totals 11 residues. In germline, CDR1 is DFQATT, CDR2 SNEGSKA (reference sequence). The V and J ends lost 6 bases and 8 bases respectively, with 10 bases between them. This CDR3 is CSASLRGELFF. CDR3 coding DNA: TGCAGTGCCTCCCTCCGGGGGGAGCTGTTTTTT.

The gene calls are TRBV13 and TRBJ1-1; possible D gene TRBD1, 5 bases. V was trimmed by 1 base and J by 4 bases, leaving 7 bases between them. The germline V gene has CDR1 PRHDT and CDR2 FYEKMQ (reference sequence). The CDR3 length is 13 residues. The CDR3 coding sequence is TGTGCCAGCAGCTTAGCAGGGTCCACTGAAGCTTTCTTT. It is translated as CASSLAGSTEAFF. Full variable domain (remainder filled in from reference TRBV13 and TRBJ1-1): AAGVIQSPRHLIKEKRETATLKCYPIPRHDTVYWYQQGPGQDPQFLISFYEKMQSDKGSIPDRFSAQQFSDYHSELNMSSLELGDSALYFCASSLAGSTEAFFGQGTRLTVV.

The chain employs TRBV18 and TRBJ1-5; 7 nucleotides agree with TRBD1. Trimming removed 3 bases from V and 4 bases from J; junction bases left unmatched: 9. The CDR3 loop spans 16 amino acids. Germline assignment: CDR1 KGHSH and CDR2 LQKENI. As DNA, the CDR3 is TGTGCCAGCTCACCGGGAGATGGACAGGTGAATCAGCCCCAGCATTTT. It encodes CASSPGDGQVNQPQHF.

In its sample, this clone was seen a few times. The V gene is TRBV25-1, the J gene TRBJ2-1, with 10 bases aligning to TRBD2. Germline CDR1 MGHDK, CDR2 SYGVNS. The V and J ends lost 7 bases and 6 bases, in that order; junction bases with no gene match: 3. The CDR3 is 13 amino acids. The CDR3 nucleotides are TGTGCCAGCATGAGGACTAGCGGCAATGAGCAGTTCTTC. Protein product: CASMRTSGNEQFF.

The chain is built from TRBV30 and TRBJ1-1; a weak D match, TRBD1 (6 bases). The CDR3 is made up of 13 amino acids. CDR1 is GTSNPN and CDR2 is SVGIG in the germline V gene (reference sequence). V lost 6 bases and J lost 4, with 15 bases in between. The CDR3 sequence: CACNREGGTEAFF. CDR3 coding DNA: TGTGCCTGCAACAGGGAGGGGGGCACTGAAGCTTTCTTT.

This chain joins TRBV12-5 and TRBJ1-2, with 8 bases that match TRBD1. The CDR3 consists of 13 residues. Losses at the gene ends were 5 bases for V and 6 bases for J; bases not matched to a gene: 5. Germline values: CDR1 LGHNT, CDR2 FRNRAP. The CDR3 protein is CASGEPGQDGYTF. CDR3 nucleotide sequence: TGTGCTAGTGGTGAACCGGGACAGGATGGCTACACCTTC.

The V and J genes are TRBV19 and TRBJ1-1; tentative D call: TRBD1 (5 bases). The CDR3 contains 12 residues. From germline, CDR1 is LNHDA and CDR2 SQIVND (reference sequence). V shed 7 bases and J shed 5 bases, with 11 bases lying between them. Written as DNA, the CDR3 is TGTGCCAGTAAGCAGGGAGGAACTGAAGCTTTCTTT. Residues: CASKQGGTEAFF.

V is TRBV21-1 and J is TRBJ2-2; the listed D gene, TRBD1, was not tested against the DNA. TRBV21-1 is labeled a pseudogene. The CDR3 covers 16 residues. The CDR3 protein is CASSSRGPRDTGELFF. The CDR3 DNA is TGTGCCAGCAGCTCCAGGGGGCCGCGGGACACCGGGGAGCTGTTTTTT.